The following is a T cell receptor beta chain sequence with its context. This receptor's antigen is unknown. No much larger clone exists at a distance of one base, and base qualities are not known. This entry comes from a study of shared clonotypes between healthy human individuals (dated by TCRdb to about 2020). For the study in its entirety: The cohort comprised a couple of women and three men aged 18 to 49 years. For each donor, CD4 naive and CD4 memory were each run on three plates, CD8 naive on two plates, and CD8 memory on one plate. The study deeply sequenced blood TCR repertoires of roughly five healthy adults to estimate repertoire size and the extent of clonotype sharing between individuals. To increase sequencing depth and limit assay-specific biases, TCR repertoire library preparation and sequencing were carried out by different laboratories using diverse techniques. Between about 0.8 and 9.5 billion PBMCs per donor were obtained by leukapheresis.

What the research found in general, with its limitations: Rarefaction of sorted-subset datasets indicated incomplete sequencing despite the large sequencing depth. When four donors were compared, the shared fraction of clonotypes was about 5% for naive CD4, roughly 3.4% for naive CD8, more than 2% for memory CD4, and under 0.5% for memory CD8. Clonotypes shared by all four sorted-subset donors showed higher generation probabilities than non-shared clonotypes. Because the study included only a small number of donors, the genetic and exposure-history diversity represented was limited. Based on pairwise subsampling, the degree of clonotype sharing among donors was expected to be affected by sequencing depth. Naive subsets generally had larger estimated clonotype richness than memory subsets did. Sampling was restricted to blood, and TCR repertoires in tissues likely differ from the TCR repertoires found in blood.

From a lookup of the germline V gene, CDR1 and CDR2 are MDHEN and SYDVKM. Trimming takes 10 bases off V and 2 bases off J; junction bases not matched to a gene: 11. Including cysteine and phenylalanine, the CDR3 has 14 amino acids. CDR3 DNA is the only sequence kept; it has 42 bases, read in frame from the first base. TCR CDR3 regions were amplified from genomic DNA by multiplex PCR using the deep immunoSEQ assay. Extracted genomic DNA from each cell subset was spread evenly across all wells of several immunoSEQ 96-well plates, with each plate serving as a replicate. For sorted subsets, 200 to 250 ng of genomic DNA, equivalent to roughly 30,000 T cell genomes, went into each replicate PCR. Purified libraries were measured with a Qubit 3.0 fluorometer, size-checked on a Bioanalyzer 2100, and measured again with the KAPA Library Quantification kit. Every immunoSEQ 96-well plate was sequenced on a separate single-read 150-cycle Illumina NextSeq 550 flow cell. For the original study's pipeline: Because the immunoSEQ output included only junctional sequences and no quality scores, the filtering could not be the same as the filtering used for full-length reads. To assign V/J genes and CDR3, sequences were annotated using PyIR, a Python wrapper for IgBLAST v1.9, with IMGT germline references. Reads were removed for weak V/J assignments (E-value above 1e-6), missing CDR3, stop codons, out-of-frame junctions, or ambiguous translated residues. V3J clonotypes were defined by identical inferred V gene, J gene, and CDR3 amino acid sequence. To compute the percentage overlap between repertoires, the number of shared unique clonotypes was divided by the size of the smaller repertoire. Richness of each repertoire was evaluated using RTK rarefaction, the Chao1 estimator, and Recon v2.1 estimates of unobserved clonotypes. Generation probabilities for all TCRbeta clonotypes obtained by the gDNA method from four donors were computed using OLGA. TCRdb took over this immuneACCESS table, retaining in-frame rearrangements with V and J assigned. Such tables are incomplete; in checked studies, under half of the missing clones stem from an unresolved V gene, and the remainder is unexplained. The DNA gave D and trimming, while V, J and clone size come from that table. This sample holds roughly 1,000,000 clones; around three quarters were observed only once. Roughly 0.57% of the sample is in the top ten clones.

Healthy HIV-negative adults with no recently reported acute infections or vaccinations were included as donors. Only Caucasian adults living in Nashville, Tennessee, USA were represented among the donors. CD4+ T cells were enriched by magnetic negative selection; naive cells were then positively selected on CD45RA, and the negative fraction formed the memory subset. Blood was collected by leukapheresis, and PBMCs were isolated by Ficoll-Histopaque density gradient centrifugation and then cryopreserved in liquid nitrogen vapor phase. Analytical flow cytometry was used to check the purity and quantity of every magnetically sorted T cell population. From each sorted fraction, genomic DNA was isolated and quantified by UV absorbance on a Nanodrop 2000c.

In this chain, TRBV28 is recombined with TRBJ2-7; 7 middle bases align to TRBD1. The TCR was taken from a man younger than 35 in good health. Some clones in this sample may be carry-over from other donors' samples. Source material: memory CD4+ T cells from PBMCs. The cell subset or site label, as the study defines it: CD45RA-negative fraction. CDR3 sequence: CATLPGTATYEQYF. The nucleotide sequence is TGTGCCACCCTCCCCGGGACAGCAACCTACGAGCAGTACTTC.